The clone carrying this T cell receptor (beta chain) came up once. The antigen remains undetermined. V was clipped by 5 bases and J by 5 bases; unmatched bases: 6. The CDR3 covers 14 residues. Germline CDR1 is SGHTA and CDR2 is FQGNSA. This specimen comes from a study of yellow fever vaccine responses in identical twins. Whole-study findings and limits: Twin vaccine T cell responses reportedly seemed partly convergent, partly personalized.

One entry per CDR3 protein, called by TCRdb with MiXCR from the RT-PCR reads. The data hold about 13,000 distinct CDR3 sequences, with approximately 84% observed a single time. The chain links TRBV7-2 to TRBJ2-7, with TRBD1 identical over 10 bases. The sequence was collected from a woman aged 18-29 years who received the yellow fever vaccine. Sequencing was performed on T cells from blood (PBMCs), unsorted or a sorted subset (not recorded which), taken before or after yellow fever vaccination (not recorded which). The chain's CDR3 is CASSLRTGGDEQYF. The CDR3 nucleotides read TGTGCCAGCAGCCTTAGGACAGGGGGTGACGAGCAGTACTTC.